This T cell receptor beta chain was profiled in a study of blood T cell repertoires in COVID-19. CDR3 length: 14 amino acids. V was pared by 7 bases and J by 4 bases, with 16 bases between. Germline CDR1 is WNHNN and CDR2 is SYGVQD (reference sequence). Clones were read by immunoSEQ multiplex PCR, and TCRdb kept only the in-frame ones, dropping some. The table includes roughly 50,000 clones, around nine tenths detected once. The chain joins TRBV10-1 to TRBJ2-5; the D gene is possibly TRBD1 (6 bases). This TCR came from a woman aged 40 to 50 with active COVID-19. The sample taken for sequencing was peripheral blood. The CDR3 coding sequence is TGCGCCAGCAAGACAGGTTTAGAACCAGAGACCCAGTACTTC. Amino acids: CASKTGLEPETQYF.